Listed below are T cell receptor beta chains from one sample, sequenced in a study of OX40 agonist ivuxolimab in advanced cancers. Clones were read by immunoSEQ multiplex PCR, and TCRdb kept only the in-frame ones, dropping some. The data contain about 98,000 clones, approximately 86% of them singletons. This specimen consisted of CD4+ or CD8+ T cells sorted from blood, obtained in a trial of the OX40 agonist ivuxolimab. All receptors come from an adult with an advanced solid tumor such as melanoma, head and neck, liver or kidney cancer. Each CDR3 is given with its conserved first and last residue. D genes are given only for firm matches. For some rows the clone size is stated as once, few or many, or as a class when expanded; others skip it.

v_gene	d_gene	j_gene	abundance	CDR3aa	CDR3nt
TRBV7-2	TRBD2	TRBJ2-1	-	CASSWGLAGDEQFF	TGTGCCAGCAGCTGGGGACTAGCGGGAGATGAGCAGTTCTTC
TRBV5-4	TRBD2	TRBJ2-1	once	CASSPGLAHEQFF	TGTGCCAGCAGCCCAGGACTAGCTCATGAGCAGTTCTTC
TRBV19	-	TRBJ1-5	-	CASSIEERHQPQHF	TGTGCCAGTAGTATCGAAGAACGGCATCAGCCCCAGCATTTT
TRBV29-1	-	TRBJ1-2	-	CSVHNTRPNYGYTF	TGCAGCGTTCACAACACCCGCCCCAACTATGGCTACACCTTC
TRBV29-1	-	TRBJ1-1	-	CSAVGPGRNTEAFF	TGCAGCGCCGTTGGCCCAGGCAGAAACACTGAAGCTTTCTTT
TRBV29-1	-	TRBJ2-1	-	CSVIETHPYNEQFF	TGCAGCGTTATTGAGACTCATCCTTACAATGAGCAGTTCTTC
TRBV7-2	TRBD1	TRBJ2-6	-	CASSKNTGAGANVLTF	TGTGCCAGCAGCAAGAATACAGGGGCTGGGGCCAACGTCCTGACTTTC
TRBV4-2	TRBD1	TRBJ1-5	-	CASSQDGQQGDQPQHF	TGTGCCAGCAGCCAAGACGGTCAGCAGGGGGACCAGCCCCAGCATTTT
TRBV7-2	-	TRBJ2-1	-	CASSSGRSSYNEQFF	TGTGCCAGCAGCTCTGGTCGAAGCTCCTACAATGAGCAGTTCTTC
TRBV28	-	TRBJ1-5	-	CASNIMWAPGTQPQHF	TGTGCCAGCAATATCATGTGGGCCCCAGGGACCCAGCCCCAGCATTTT
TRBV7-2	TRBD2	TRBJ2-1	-	CASSRLAGTYNEQFF	TGTGCCAGCAGCCGACTAGCGGGAACTTACAATGAGCAGTTCTTC
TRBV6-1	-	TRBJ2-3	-	CASTSPRLADTQYF	TGTGCCAGCACATCGCCCCGATTAGCAGATACGCAGTATTTT
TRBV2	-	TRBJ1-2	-	CASTLWVQGEGYTF	TGTGCCAGCACCCTGTGGGTGCAGGGAGAAGGCTACACCTTC
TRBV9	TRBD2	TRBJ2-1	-	CASSVTGTRSDGEQFF	TGTGCCAGCAGCGTTACCGGGACTAGATCGGACGGTGAGCAGTTCTTC
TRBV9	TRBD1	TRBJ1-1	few	CASSGGQGGTEAFF	TGTGCCAGCAGCGGCGGACAGGGAGGCACTGAAGCTTTCTTT
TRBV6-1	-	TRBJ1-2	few	CASAEWGDNYGYTF	TGTGCCAGCGCCGAGTGGGGGGATAACTATGGCTACACCTTC
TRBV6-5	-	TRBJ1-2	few	CASSSDRTNYGYTF	TGTGCCAGCAGTTCAGACAGAACTAACTATGGCTACACCTTC
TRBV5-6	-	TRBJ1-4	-	CASSFGRLNEKLFF	TGTGCCAGCAGCTTTGGCCGGTTAAATGAAAAACTGTTTTTT
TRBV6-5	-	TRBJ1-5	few	CASSYSSAGNQPQHF	TGTGCCAGCAGTTACTCGTCCGCTGGCAATCAGCCCCAGCATTTT
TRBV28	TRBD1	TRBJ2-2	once	CASSPGQWNTGELFF	TGTGCCAGCAGTCCGGGACAGTGGAACACCGGGGAGCTGTTTTTT
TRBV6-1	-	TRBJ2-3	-	CASSEWYTDTQYF	TGTGCCAGCAGTGAATGGTACACAGATACGCAGTATTTT
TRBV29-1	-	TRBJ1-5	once	CSARTSSNQPQHF	TGCAGCGCCCGGACTAGTAGCAATCAGCCCCAGCATTTT
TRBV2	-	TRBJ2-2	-	CASNGDSAGELFF	TGTGCCAGCAATGGGGATTCGGCCGGGGAGCTGTTTTTT
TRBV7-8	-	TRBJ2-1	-	CASSPTGARIGNEQFF	TGTGCCAGCAGCCCCACTGGTGCTAGAATTGGCAATGAGCAGTTCTTC
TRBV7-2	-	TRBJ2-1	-	CASSRPMRARAGPYNEQFF	TGTGCCAGCAGCCGCCCGATGCGAGCCCGAGCAGGCCCCTACAATGAGCAGTTCTTC
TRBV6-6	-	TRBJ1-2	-	CASSGTSYGYTF	TGTGCCAGCAGCGGGACCAGCTATGGCTACACCTTC
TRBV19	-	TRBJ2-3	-	CASSITITDTQYF	TGTGCCAGTAGTATCACAATCACAGATACGCAGTATTTT
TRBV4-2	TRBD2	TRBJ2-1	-	CASSQESVLAGSLYNEQFF	TGTGCCAGCAGCCAAGAATCCGTCCTAGCGGGAAGTCTGTACAATGAGCAGTTCTTC
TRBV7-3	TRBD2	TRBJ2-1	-	CASSSPRGGRASYNEQFF	TGTGCCAGCAGCTCCCCGAGGGGCGGGAGGGCCTCCTACAATGAGCAGTTCTTC
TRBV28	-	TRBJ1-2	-	CASRPEANYGYTF	TGTGCCAGTCGGCCCGAGGCTAACTATGGCTACACCTTC
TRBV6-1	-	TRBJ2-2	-	CASRVGWGSGELFF	TGTGCCAGCAGAGTTGGATGGGGGAGTGGGGAGCTGTTTTTT
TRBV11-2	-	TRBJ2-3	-	CASSLAGWGRGTDTQYF	TGTGCCAGCAGCTTAGCAGGGTGGGGCAGGGGCACAGATACGCAGTATTTT
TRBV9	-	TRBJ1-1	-	CASSPPDGMNTEAFF	TGTGCCAGCAGCCCCCCAGACGGCATGAACACTGAAGCTTTCTTT
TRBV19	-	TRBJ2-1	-	CASSGQSYNEQFF	TGTGCCAGTTCGGGGCAGTCATACAATGAGCAGTTCTTC
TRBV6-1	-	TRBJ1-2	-	CASSGAAQTNYGYTF	TGTGCCAGCAGCGGAGCCGCCCAAACTAACTATGGCTACACCTTC
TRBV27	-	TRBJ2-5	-	CASSEDVAGTQYF	TGTGCCAGCAGCGAGGACGTTGCGGGGACCCAGTACTTC
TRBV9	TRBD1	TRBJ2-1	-	CASSVGQGGQGEQFF	TGTGCCAGCAGCGTAGGACAAGGGGGCCAAGGGGAGCAGTTCTTC
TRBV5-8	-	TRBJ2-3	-	CASSLDRGQYF	TGTGCCAGCAGCTTGGATCGTGGGCAGTATTTT
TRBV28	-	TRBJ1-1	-	CASILNREAFF	TGTGCCAGCATCCTGAATAGGGAAGCTTTCTTT
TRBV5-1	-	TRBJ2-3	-	CASSPSMTDTQYF	TGCGCCAGCAGCCCATCTATGACAGATACGCAGTATTTT
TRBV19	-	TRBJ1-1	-	CASSMFSEGTEAFF	TGTGCCAGTAGTATGTTCTCGGAGGGCACTGAAGCTTTCTTT
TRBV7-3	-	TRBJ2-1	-	CASRPPGLAGNEQFF	TGTGCCAGCAGGCCTCCGGGACTGGCGGGTAATGAGCAGTTCTTC
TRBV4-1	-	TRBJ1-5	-	CASSQDGQQPQHF	TGCGCCAGCAGCCAAGACGGACAACAGCCCCAGCATTTT
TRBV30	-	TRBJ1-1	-	CAWTGRGEAFF	TGTGCCTGGACAGGGAGGGGTGAAGCTTTCTTT
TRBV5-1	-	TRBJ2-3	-	CASGRSSTDTQYF	TGCGCCAGCGGGCGGTCGTCGACAGATACGCAGTATTTT
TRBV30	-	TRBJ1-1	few	CAWRPLQTEAFF	TGTGCCTGGAGACCTTTGCAAACTGAAGCTTTCTTT
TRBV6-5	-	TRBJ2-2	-	CASAATSLGTGELFF	TGTGCCAGTGCCGCGACCTCTTTGGGCACCGGGGAGCTGTTTTTT
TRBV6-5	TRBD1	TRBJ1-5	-	CASRGADRAGQPQHF	TGTGCCAGCAGAGGCGCAGACAGGGCGGGTCAGCCCCAGCATTTT